Listed below are T cell receptor beta chains from one sample, sequenced in a study of blood T cell repertoires in COVID-19. The method was immunoSEQ multiplex PCR; TCRdb's version includes in-frame clones alone and lacks a portion of them. The sample has roughly 500,000 clones, about 91% seen once. The sequenced sample was peripheral blood. The source is a man aged 18 to 30 with COVID-19, enrolled during active disease. Both conserved end residues are part of each CDR3. The order of the fields is J gene, clone size, V gene, D gene, CDR3 DNA, CDR3 protein. The D gene is left open where the match is weak. Only part of the rows carry a size: once, few, many, or a class if the clone is expanded.

j_call: TRBJ2-2; clone_size: .; v_call: TRBV2; d_call: TRBD2; cdr3_nt: TGTGCCAGCACCGAGGGACTAGCGAGCACCGGGGAGCTGTTTTTT; cdr3_aa: CASTEGLASTGELFF
j_call: TRBJ1-2; clone_size: .; v_call: TRBV4-2; d_call: .; cdr3_nt: TGTGCCAGCAGCCAAGATTGGGGCGGCAGCTATGGCTACACCTTC; cdr3_aa: CASSQDWGGSYGYTF
j_call: TRBJ2-6; clone_size: .; v_call: TRBV18; d_call: .; cdr3_nt: TGTGCCAGCTCATTGGGGCATGACTTCTCTGGGGCCAACGTCCTGACTTTC; cdr3_aa: CASSLGHDFSGANVLTF
j_call: TRBJ1-5; clone_size: .; v_call: TRBV2; d_call: .; cdr3_nt: TGTGCCAGCAGTGAAGCCCGCGTTAGCAATCAGCCCCAGCATTTT; cdr3_aa: CASSEARVSNQPQHF
j_call: TRBJ2-7; clone_size: .; v_call: TRBV4-1; d_call: .; cdr3_nt: TGCGCCAGCAGCCAAAGGGGGGGCAAAGCCTACGAGCAGTACTTC; cdr3_aa: CASSQRGGKAYEQYF
j_call: TRBJ1-5; clone_size: .; v_call: TRBV2; d_call: .; cdr3_nt: TGTGCCAGCAGGGAGGTAAAACCTAATCAGCCCCAGCATTTT; cdr3_aa: CASREVKPNQPQHF
j_call: TRBJ1-5; clone_size: .; v_call: TRBV2; d_call: TRBD1; cdr3_nt: TGTGCCAGCAGTGAAGGGCGGACAGGAGGCCAGCCCCAGCATTTT; cdr3_aa: CASSEGRTGGQPQHF
j_call: TRBJ2-2; clone_size: .; v_call: TRBV5-1; d_call: .; cdr3_nt: TGCGCCAGCAGCTTGGAGCCCGCGAACACCGGGGAGCTGTTTTTT; cdr3_aa: CASSLEPANTGELFF
j_call: TRBJ1-2; clone_size: .; v_call: TRBV6-5; d_call: .; cdr3_nt: TGTGCCAGCAGTTACCCGGCGGGCGGGGGAAGGGCTGGCTACACCTTC; cdr3_aa: CASSYPAGGGRAGYTF
j_call: TRBJ1-1; clone_size: .; v_call: TRBV4-2; d_call: .; cdr3_nt: TGTGCCAGCAGCCAAGACCTCCGGCCGTCGGGGGGTGAAGCTTTCTTT; cdr3_aa: CASSQDLRPSGGEAFF
j_call: TRBJ2-7; clone_size: .; v_call: TRBV7-8; d_call: TRBD1; cdr3_nt: TGTGCCAGCAGCGTACCGGGACAGGTCTACGAGCAGTACTTC; cdr3_aa: CASSVPGQVYEQYF
j_call: TRBJ2-1; clone_size: .; v_call: TRBV7-9; d_call: .; cdr3_nt: TGTGCCAGCAGCTCGAGAAATGAGCAGTTCTTC; cdr3_aa: CASSSRNEQFF
j_call: TRBJ2-1; clone_size: few; v_call: TRBV3-1/TRBV3-2; d_call: .; cdr3_nt: TGTGCCAGCAGCCAAGATCAGGGTGAGCAGTTCTTC; cdr3_aa: CASSQDQGEQFF
j_call: TRBJ2-2; clone_size: once; v_call: TRBV11-3; d_call: .; cdr3_nt: TGTGCCAGCAGCGGGAGCCCAAACTCGAACACCGGGGAGCTGTTTTTT; cdr3_aa: CASSGSPNSNTGELFF
j_call: TRBJ2-7; clone_size: .; v_call: TRBV2; d_call: .; cdr3_nt: TGTGCCAGCAGTTTATTAGGGGCCGCCTACGAGCAGTACTTC; cdr3_aa: CASSLLGAAYEQYF
j_call: TRBJ1-2; clone_size: .; v_call: TRBV5-6; d_call: .; cdr3_nt: TGTGCCAGCAGCCCCTTGGAGCGCGAGTTCTATGGCTACACCTTC; cdr3_aa: CASSPLEREFYGYTF
j_call: TRBJ1-2; clone_size: .; v_call: TRBV6-5; d_call: .; cdr3_nt: TGTGCCAGCAGTTCAACGCAGGGTAGCCTTGGCTACACCTTC; cdr3_aa: CASSSTQGSLGYTF
j_call: TRBJ2-7; clone_size: .; v_call: TRBV5-1; d_call: TRBD1; cdr3_nt: TGCGCCAGCAGCTTCCGGGACAGGGGCCTCCGCGAGCAGTACTTC; cdr3_aa: CASSFRDRGLREQYF
j_call: TRBJ2-7; clone_size: .; v_call: TRBV9; d_call: TRBD2; cdr3_nt: TGTGCCAGCAGCGTCGGGACTAGCGGTTCTCAGTACTTC; cdr3_aa: CASSVGTSGSQYF
j_call: TRBJ2-7; clone_size: .; v_call: TRBV7-2; d_call: TRBD1; cdr3_nt: TGTGCCAGCAGCTCCCACGGGACAGGGAGTGGTTCCTACGAGCAGTACTTC; cdr3_aa: CASSSHGTGSGSYEQYF
j_call: TRBJ1-3; clone_size: .; v_call: TRBV19; d_call: TRBD1; cdr3_nt: TGTGCCAGTAGTATCGACAGGGACTCTGGAAACACCATATATTTT; cdr3_aa: CASSIDRDSGNTIYF
j_call: TRBJ1-4; clone_size: .; v_call: TRBV11-2; d_call: .; cdr3_nt: TGTGCCAGCAGCTGGACAGCTAATGAAAAACTGTTTTTT; cdr3_aa: CASSWTANEKLFF
j_call: TRBJ2-1; clone_size: .; v_call: TRBV5-1; d_call: .; cdr3_nt: TGCGCCAGCAGCTCTAAGCGGGCCCCCTACAACAATGAGCAGTTCTTC; cdr3_aa: CASSSKRAPYNNEQFF
j_call: TRBJ2-3; clone_size: many; v_call: TRBV24-1; d_call: TRBD2; cdr3_nt: TGTGCCACCAGTGATCCTAGACTAGCGGGATCTTACACAGATACGCAGTATTTT; cdr3_aa: CATSDPRLAGSYTDTQYF
j_call: TRBJ1-4; clone_size: .; v_call: TRBV6-5; d_call: .; cdr3_nt: TGTGCCAGCAGTTACTCCCCTACAGCAACTAATGAAAAACTGTTTTTT; cdr3_aa: CASSYSPTATNEKLFF
j_call: TRBJ2-7; clone_size: .; v_call: TRBV5-5; d_call: .; cdr3_nt: TGTGCCAGCAGCTTGGAGGGGACCTACGAGCAGTACTTC; cdr3_aa: CASSLEGTYEQYF
j_call: TRBJ2-7; clone_size: .; v_call: TRBV30; d_call: TRBD2; cdr3_nt: TGTGCCTGGAGTCCTCCTTTCCGGACTAGAGACGAGCAGTACTTC; cdr3_aa: CAWSPPFRTRDEQYF
j_call: TRBJ1-5; clone_size: .; v_call: TRBV6-5; d_call: TRBD1; cdr3_nt: TGTGCCAGCAGAAGATCTGGCAGGGGGCTTCAGCCCCAGCATTTT; cdr3_aa: CASRRSGRGLQPQHF
j_call: TRBJ2-5; clone_size: .; v_call: TRBV7-6; d_call: TRBD1; cdr3_nt: TGTGCCAGCAGCTCCGGGACAGGGGCCCAAGAGACCCAGTACTTC; cdr3_aa: CASSSGTGAQETQYF
j_call: TRBJ1-5; clone_size: .; v_call: TRBV2; d_call: TRBD1; cdr3_nt: TGTGCCAGCAGCGAAAGACAGGGGTGGCAGCCCCAGCATTTT; cdr3_aa: CASSERQGWQPQHF
j_call: TRBJ2-7; clone_size: .; v_call: TRBV3-1/TRBV3-2; d_call: TRBD2; cdr3_nt: TGTGCCAGCAGCCAAGGAGGGCTAGCGGGAGGGCCGTTGTACTTC; cdr3_aa: CASSQGGLAGGPLYF
j_call: TRBJ2-3; clone_size: .; v_call: TRBV18; d_call: TRBD1; cdr3_nt: TGTGCCAGCTCAGGACAGGGTTCGGATACGCAGTATTTT; cdr3_aa: CASSGQGSDTQYF
j_call: TRBJ1-1; clone_size: .; v_call: TRBV6-1; d_call: .; cdr3_nt: TGTGCCAGCAGTGAAGCTCGGGACTCTGAAGCTTTCTTT; cdr3_aa: CASSEARDSEAFF
j_call: TRBJ1-6; clone_size: .; v_call: TRBV6-5; d_call: .; cdr3_nt: TGTGCCAGCGCCCCGGGAAGCTCCTATAATTCACCCCTCCACTTT; cdr3_aa: CASAPGSSYNSPLHF
j_call: TRBJ2-3; clone_size: .; v_call: TRBV19; d_call: TRBD2; cdr3_nt: TGTGCCAGTAGTCCCCCCCGGACTAGCGGGAACACAGATACGCAGTATTTT; cdr3_aa: CASSPPRTSGNTDTQYF
j_call: TRBJ2-2; clone_size: .; v_call: TRBV7-6; d_call: TRBD2; cdr3_nt: TGTGCCAGCAGCTCGGGTCTAGCGGGGACCGGGGAGCTGTTTTTT; cdr3_aa: CASSSGLAGTGELFF
j_call: TRBJ1-2; clone_size: .; v_call: TRBV6-6; d_call: .; cdr3_nt: TGTGCCAGCAGCCAGACAGGCCTCTCTCGAACCTTC; cdr3_aa: CASSQTGLSRTF
j_call: TRBJ1-4; clone_size: .; v_call: TRBV7-2; d_call: TRBD1; cdr3_nt: TGTGCCAGCAGCTCCCCGGGACAGGGTCTAGTTAATGAAAAACTGTTTTTT; cdr3_aa: CASSSPGQGLVNEKLFF
j_call: TRBJ2-3; clone_size: .; v_call: TRBV13; d_call: TRBD2; cdr3_nt: TGTGCCAGCAGCCTTCGACTAGCGGGAGGTTTCCATTCCCGATCCGATACGCAGTATTTT; cdr3_aa: CASSLRLAGGFHSRSDTQYF
j_call: TRBJ1-5; clone_size: .; v_call: TRBV5-4; d_call: TRBD1; cdr3_nt: TGTGCCAGCAGCTTGGAACCCGGGACAGGGAAGAATCAGCCCCAGCATTTT; cdr3_aa: CASSLEPGTGKNQPQHF
j_call: TRBJ2-1; clone_size: .; v_call: TRBV11-2; d_call: TRBD2; cdr3_nt: TGTGCCAGCAGACCTAGCGGGGGGGGCTACAATGAGCAGTTCTTC; cdr3_aa: CASRPSGGGYNEQFF
j_call: TRBJ1-1; clone_size: .; v_call: TRBV5-5; d_call: TRBD1; cdr3_nt: TGTGCCAGCAGCCTAATGGACAGGGGATACACTGAAGCTTTCTTT; cdr3_aa: CASSLMDRGYTEAFF
j_call: TRBJ2-7; clone_size: .; v_call: TRBV5-4; d_call: .; cdr3_nt: TGTGCCAGCAGCTTCCAGGGAAGCTCCTACGAGCAGTACTTC; cdr3_aa: CASSFQGSSYEQYF
j_call: TRBJ2-3; clone_size: .; v_call: TRBV6-5; d_call: TRBD1; cdr3_nt: TGTGCCAGCAGTTATCCCGACAGGGGTTTAGATACGCAGTATTTT; cdr3_aa: CASSYPDRGLDTQYF
j_call: TRBJ2-1; clone_size: .; v_call: TRBV30; d_call: TRBD2; cdr3_nt: TGTGCCTGGAGTGTACTAGCGGGTTCCTACAATGAGCAGTTCTTC; cdr3_aa: CAWSVLAGSYNEQFF
j_call: TRBJ2-1; clone_size: .; v_call: TRBV19; d_call: .; cdr3_nt: TGTGCCAGTAGCAAATCAACTAGGGGGACAAATGAGCAGTTCTTC; cdr3_aa: CASSKSTRGTNEQFF
j_call: TRBJ2-3; clone_size: .; v_call: TRBV6-5; d_call: .; cdr3_nt: TGTGCCAGCACCGGACAGTTGACTAGCACAGATACGCAGTATTTT; cdr3_aa: CASTGQLTSTDTQYF
j_call: TRBJ1-1; clone_size: .; v_call: TRBV5-1; d_call: TRBD1; cdr3_nt: TGCGCCAGCAGCTCCCCGGGACAGCCGAACACTGAAGCTTTCTTT; cdr3_aa: CASSSPGQPNTEAFF
j_call: TRBJ2-2; clone_size: once; v_call: TRBV5-4; d_call: .; cdr3_nt: TGTGCCAGCAGCTTTAGCGGGAACACCGGGGAGCTGTTTTTT; cdr3_aa: CASSFSGNTGELFF
j_call: TRBJ2-3; clone_size: .; v_call: TRBV12-3/TRBV12-4; d_call: .; cdr3_nt: TGTGCCAGCAGACTTGGGGGGACAGATACGCAGTATTTT; cdr3_aa: CASRLGGTDTQYF
j_call: TRBJ2-5; clone_size: .; v_call: TRBV5-4; d_call: TRBD2; cdr3_nt: TGTGCCAGCACCGGGGCTAGCGGGTCGAACCCCCAAGAGACCCAGTACTTC; cdr3_aa: CASTGASGSNPQETQYF
j_call: TRBJ2-7; clone_size: .; v_call: TRBV6-6; d_call: .; cdr3_nt: TGTGCCAGCAGTTACGCCGACAATCCCTACGAGCAGTACTTC; cdr3_aa: CASSYADNPYEQYF
j_call: TRBJ1-2; clone_size: .; v_call: TRBV5-6; d_call: TRBD1; cdr3_nt: TGTGCCAGCAGCTTGGGGGACAGCTATGGCTACACCTTC; cdr3_aa: CASSLGDSYGYTF
j_call: TRBJ2-5; clone_size: once; v_call: TRBV4-2; d_call: TRBD2; cdr3_nt: TGTGCCAGCAGCAGAGGGCGGGAGGGCCAAGAGACCCAGTACTTC; cdr3_aa: CASSRGREGQETQYF
j_call: TRBJ2-1; clone_size: .; v_call: TRBV5-1; d_call: TRBD2; cdr3_nt: TGCGCCAGCAGCGCCAGACTAGCGGGAGTGTATGAGCAGTTCTTC; cdr3_aa: CASSARLAGVYEQFF
j_call: TRBJ1-5; clone_size: few; v_call: TRBV27; d_call: .; cdr3_nt: TGTGCCAGCTCCACCCTCGGGACACTAGAAAATCAGCCCCAGCATTTT; cdr3_aa: CASSTLGTLENQPQHF
j_call: TRBJ2-1; clone_size: .; v_call: TRBV11-3; d_call: .; cdr3_nt: TGTGCCAGCAGCTACTCCTCCAATGAGCAGTTCTTC; cdr3_aa: CASSYSSNEQFF